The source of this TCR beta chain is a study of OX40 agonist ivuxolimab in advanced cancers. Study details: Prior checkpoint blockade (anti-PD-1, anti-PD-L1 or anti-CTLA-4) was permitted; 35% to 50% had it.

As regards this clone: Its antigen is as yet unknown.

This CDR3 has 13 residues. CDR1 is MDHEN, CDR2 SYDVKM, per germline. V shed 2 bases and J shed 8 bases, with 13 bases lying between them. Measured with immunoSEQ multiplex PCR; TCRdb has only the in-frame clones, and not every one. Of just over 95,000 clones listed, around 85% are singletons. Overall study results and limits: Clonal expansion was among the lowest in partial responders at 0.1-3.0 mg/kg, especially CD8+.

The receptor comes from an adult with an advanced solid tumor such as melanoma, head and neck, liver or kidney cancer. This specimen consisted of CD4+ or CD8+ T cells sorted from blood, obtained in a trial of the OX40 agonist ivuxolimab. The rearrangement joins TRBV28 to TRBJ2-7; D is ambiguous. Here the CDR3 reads CASSLETPAKQYF. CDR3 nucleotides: TGTGCCAGCAGTTTAGAAACTCCCGCCAAGCAGTACTTC.